What follows describes a single T cell receptor (beta chain). As yet, its antigen is unknown. The CDR3 sequence is 16 residues long. Germline V CDR1 and CDR2: LNHDA, SQIVND (reference sequence). V lost 5 bases, J lost 7 bases, and 18 bases lay in between. This sample was taken from a study of vaccination and CD4 T cells after COVID-19. The treatment was: approximately 10-day PBMC culture with coronavirus spike peptide pools or control peptides (ViraFEST assay). ViraFEST used peptide pools to expand antigen-specific T cells before TCR sequencing. Researchers used the Oncomine TCR Beta short-read assay to sequence DNA from cultured CD4+ T cells. TCRdb re-derived calls from the PCR reads in MiXCR, one entry per CDR3 protein. The top ten hold 16% of the sample, which has some 18,000 distinct CDR3 sequences, around 80% seen once.

The sequence derives from a human donor who received a COVID-19 vaccine. This rearrangement joins TRBV19 to TRBJ1-6; tentatively, D is TRBD1 (5 bases). Here the sequenced sample was CD4+ T cells from blood, cultured in vitro, taken after SARS-CoV-2 vaccination. CDR3 residues: CASSDAFRAENSPLHF. The CDR3 DNA is TGTGCCAGTAGTGATGCGTTCAGGGCGGAGAATTCACCCCTCCACTTT.